The clone carrying this TCR beta chain was counted at least ten times. The TCR beta CDR3 regions underwent amplification using RNA transcripts as the source. HTBI primers were the set used in a first-round RT-PCR of the TCR CDR3. TCRdb analysed the multiplex PCR reads with MiXCR anew, one entry per CDR3 protein. Of about 570,000 distinct CDR3 sequences listed, 12% to 15% are singletons. Diagnosis relied on clinical symptoms, serum thyroxine and TRAb, thyroid ultrasound and orbital computed tomography. The data originate from a study of T cells in Graves' hyperthyroidism and ophthalmopathy. V lost 5 bases and J 6 bases, leaving 13 bases between the germline ends. The CDR3 runs to 14 residues. Germline V lookup: CDR1 SGHNT, CDR2 YENEEA.

The origin of this receptor is a woman in her thirties or forties with Graves' hyperthyroidism. The sample comprised blood. This chain joins TRBV11-3 and TRBJ2-2, with D hard to call. The DNA of the CDR3 is TGTGCCAGCAGCCCCCTAGGCTCCGCCGGGGAGCTGTTTTTT. Translation: CASSPLGSAGELFF. The full variable domain, with the rest looked up from reference TRBV11-3 and TRBJ2-2, is EAGVVQSPRYKIIEKKQPVAFWCNPISGHNTLYWYLQNLGQGPELLIRYENEEAVDDSQLPKDRFSAERLKGVDSTLKIQPAELGDSAVYLCASSPLGSAGELFFGEGSRLTVL.